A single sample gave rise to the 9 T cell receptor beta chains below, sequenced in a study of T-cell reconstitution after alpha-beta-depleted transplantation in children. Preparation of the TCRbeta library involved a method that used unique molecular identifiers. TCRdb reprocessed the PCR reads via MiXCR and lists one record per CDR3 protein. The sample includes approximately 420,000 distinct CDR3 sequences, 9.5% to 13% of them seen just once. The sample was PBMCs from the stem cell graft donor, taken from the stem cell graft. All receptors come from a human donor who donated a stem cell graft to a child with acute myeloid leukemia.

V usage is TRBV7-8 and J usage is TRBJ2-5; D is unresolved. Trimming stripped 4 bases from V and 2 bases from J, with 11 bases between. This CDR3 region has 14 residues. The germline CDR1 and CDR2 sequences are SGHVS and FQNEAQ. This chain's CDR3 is CASSSAPGQETQYF. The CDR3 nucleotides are TGTGCCAGCAGCTCCGCTCCGGGTCAAGAGACCCAGTACTTC.

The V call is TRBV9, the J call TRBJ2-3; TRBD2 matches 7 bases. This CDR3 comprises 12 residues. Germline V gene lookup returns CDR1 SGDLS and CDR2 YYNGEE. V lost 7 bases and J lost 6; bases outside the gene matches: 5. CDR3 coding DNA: TGTGCCAGCTGGGGGGGAGGGGATACGCAGTATTTT. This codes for CASWGGGDTQYF.

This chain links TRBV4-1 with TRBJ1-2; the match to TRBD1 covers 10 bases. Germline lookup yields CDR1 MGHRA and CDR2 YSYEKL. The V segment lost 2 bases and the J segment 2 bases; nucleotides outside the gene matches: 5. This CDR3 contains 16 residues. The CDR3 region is CASSQPTTGGNYGYTF. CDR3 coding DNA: TGCGCCAGCAGCCAACCAACGACAGGGGGCAACTATGGCTACACCTTC.

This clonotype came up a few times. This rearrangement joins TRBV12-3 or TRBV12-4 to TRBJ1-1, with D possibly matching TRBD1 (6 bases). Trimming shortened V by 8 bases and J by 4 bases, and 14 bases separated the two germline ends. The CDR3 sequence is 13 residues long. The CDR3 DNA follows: TGTGCCAGCGGCACGTTAGGGGGCACTGAAGCTTTCTTT. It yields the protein CASGTLGGTEAFF.

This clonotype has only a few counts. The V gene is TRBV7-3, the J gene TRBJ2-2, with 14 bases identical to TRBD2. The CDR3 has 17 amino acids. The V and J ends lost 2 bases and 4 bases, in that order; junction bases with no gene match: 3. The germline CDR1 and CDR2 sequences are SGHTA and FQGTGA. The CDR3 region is CASSLAGTSGSTGELFF. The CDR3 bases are TGTGCCAGCAGCTTAGCCGGGACTAGCGGGAGCACCGGGGAGCTGTTTTTT.

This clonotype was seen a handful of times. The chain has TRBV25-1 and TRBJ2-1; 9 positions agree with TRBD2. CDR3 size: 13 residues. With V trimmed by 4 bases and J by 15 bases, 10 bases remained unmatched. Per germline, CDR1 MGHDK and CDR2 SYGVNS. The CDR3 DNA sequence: TGTGCCAGCAGTGGTCTAGCGGGGAACGTGGGGTTCTTC. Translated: CASSGLAGNVGFF.

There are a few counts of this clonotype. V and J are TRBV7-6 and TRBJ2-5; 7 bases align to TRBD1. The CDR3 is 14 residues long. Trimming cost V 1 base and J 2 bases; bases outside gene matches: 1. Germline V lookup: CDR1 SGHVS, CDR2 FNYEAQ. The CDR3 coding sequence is TGTGCCAGCAGCTTAGGGGACAGACAAGAGACCCAGTACTTC. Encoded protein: CASSLGDRQETQYF.

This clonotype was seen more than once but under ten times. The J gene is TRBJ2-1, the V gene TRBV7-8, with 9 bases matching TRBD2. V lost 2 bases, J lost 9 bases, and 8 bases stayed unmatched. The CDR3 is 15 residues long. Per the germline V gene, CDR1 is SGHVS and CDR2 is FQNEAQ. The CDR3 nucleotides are TGTGCCAGCAGCTTAAGGTTATTAGCGGGGGTTGAGCAGTTCTTC. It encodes CASSLRLLAGVEQFF.

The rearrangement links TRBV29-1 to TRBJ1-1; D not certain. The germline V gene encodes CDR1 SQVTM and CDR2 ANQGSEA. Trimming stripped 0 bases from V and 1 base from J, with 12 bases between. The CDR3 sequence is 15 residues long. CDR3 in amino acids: CSVEDRVVRNTEAFF. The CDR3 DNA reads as TGCAGCGTTGAAGATAGGGTGGTCAGGAACACTGAAGCTTTCTTT. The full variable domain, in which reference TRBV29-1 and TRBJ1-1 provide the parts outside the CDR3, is SAVISQKPSRDICQRGTSLTIQCQVDSQVTMMFWYRQQPGQSLTLIATANQGSEATYESGFVIDKFPISRPNLTFSTLTVSNMSPEDSSIYLCSVEDRVVRNTEAFFGQGTRLTVV.